This T cell receptor beta chain originates from a study of tumor-infiltrating lymphocytes in primary liver carcinoma. Out of unsorted whole blood came the blood RNA, and germline DNA was extracted as well. With a constant-region primer, TCR beta cDNA was made from 450 to 650 ng of total RNA. Generation of the TCR beta libraries relied on three nested multiplex PCR rounds using slightly modified ARM-PCR. With TRBV1-TRBV30 forward primers and a C-beta reverse primer, the first two PCR rounds were run for approximately 10 cycles each. TCRdb re-called the multiplex PCR reads with MiXCR, one entry per CDR3 protein. The sample consists of a few hundred thousand distinct CDR3 sequences, 50% to 75% of them appearing once. Turning to this clonotype: One base away lies a much larger clone, so this may be a sequencing read error.

Per germline, CDR1 SQVTM and CDR2 ANQGSEA. CDR3 length: 14 amino acids. With V trimmed by 4 bases and J by 7 bases, 10 bases remained unmatched. Sample: peripheral blood. The source is a woman in her twenties or thirties with primary liver carcinoma and hepatitis B virus infection. The V call is TRBV29-1, the J call TRBJ2-7; 10 nucleotides match TRBD2. The CDR3: CSVGASGSHNEQYF. CDR3 bases: TGCAGCGTTGGGGCTAGCGGGAGCCACAATGAGCAGTACTTC.